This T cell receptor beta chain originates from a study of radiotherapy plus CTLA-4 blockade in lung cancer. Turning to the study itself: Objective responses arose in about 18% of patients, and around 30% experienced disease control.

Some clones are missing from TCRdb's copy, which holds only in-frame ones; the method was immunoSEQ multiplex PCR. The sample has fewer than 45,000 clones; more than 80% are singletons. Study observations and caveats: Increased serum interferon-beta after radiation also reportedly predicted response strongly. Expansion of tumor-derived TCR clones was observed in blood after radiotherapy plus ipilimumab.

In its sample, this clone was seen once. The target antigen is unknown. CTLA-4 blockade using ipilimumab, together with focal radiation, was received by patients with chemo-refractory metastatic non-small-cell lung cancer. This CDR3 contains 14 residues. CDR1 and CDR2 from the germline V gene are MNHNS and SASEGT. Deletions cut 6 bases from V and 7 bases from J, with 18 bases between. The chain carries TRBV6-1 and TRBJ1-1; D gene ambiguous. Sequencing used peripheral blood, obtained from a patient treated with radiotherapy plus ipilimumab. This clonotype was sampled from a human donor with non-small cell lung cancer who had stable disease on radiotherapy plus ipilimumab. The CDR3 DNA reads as TGTGCCAGCAGCCTCGGGGATCTGCGTGATGAAGCTTTCTTT. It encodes CASSLGDLRDEAFF.